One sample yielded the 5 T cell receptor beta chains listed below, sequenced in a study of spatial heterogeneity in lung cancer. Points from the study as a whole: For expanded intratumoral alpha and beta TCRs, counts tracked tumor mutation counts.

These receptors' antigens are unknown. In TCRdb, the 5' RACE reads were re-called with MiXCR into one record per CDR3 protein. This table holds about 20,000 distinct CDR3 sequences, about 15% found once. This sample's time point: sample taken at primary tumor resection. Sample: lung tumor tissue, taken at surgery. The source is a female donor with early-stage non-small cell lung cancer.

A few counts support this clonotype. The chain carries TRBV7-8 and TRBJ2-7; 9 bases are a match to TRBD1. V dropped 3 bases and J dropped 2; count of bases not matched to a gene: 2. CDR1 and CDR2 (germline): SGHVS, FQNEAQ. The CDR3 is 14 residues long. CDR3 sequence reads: CASSFGTGPYEQYF. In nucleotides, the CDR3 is TGTGCCAGCAGCTTTGGGACAGGGCCCTACGAGCAGTACTTC. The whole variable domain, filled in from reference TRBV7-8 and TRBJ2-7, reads GAGVSQSPRYKVAKRGQDVALRCDPISGHVSLFWYQQALGQGPEFLTYFQNEAQLDKSGLPSDRFFAERPEGSVSTLKIQRTQQEDSAVYLCASSFGTGPYEQYFGPGTRLTVT.

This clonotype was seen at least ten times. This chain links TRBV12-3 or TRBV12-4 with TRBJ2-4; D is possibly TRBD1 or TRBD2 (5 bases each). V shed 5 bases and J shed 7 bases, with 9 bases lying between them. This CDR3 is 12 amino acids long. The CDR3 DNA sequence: TGTGCCAGCAGTAGGGGAGCGAACATTCAGTACTTC. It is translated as CASSRGANIQYF.

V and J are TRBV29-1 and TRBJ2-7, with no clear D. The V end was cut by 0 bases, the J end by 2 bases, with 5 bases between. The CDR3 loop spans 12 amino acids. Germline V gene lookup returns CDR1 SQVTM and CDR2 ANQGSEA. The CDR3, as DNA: TGCAGCGTTGAAGATCAAGCCTACGAGCAGTACTTC. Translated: CSVEDQAYEQYF.

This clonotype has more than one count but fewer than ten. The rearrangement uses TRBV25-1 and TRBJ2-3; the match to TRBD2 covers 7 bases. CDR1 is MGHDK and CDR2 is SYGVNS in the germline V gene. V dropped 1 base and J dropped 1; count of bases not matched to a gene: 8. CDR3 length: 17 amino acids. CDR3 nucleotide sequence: TGTGCCAGCAGTGAATGGACGGGGCTAGCGGGCACAGATACGCAGTATTTT. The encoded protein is CASSEWTGLAGTDTQYF.

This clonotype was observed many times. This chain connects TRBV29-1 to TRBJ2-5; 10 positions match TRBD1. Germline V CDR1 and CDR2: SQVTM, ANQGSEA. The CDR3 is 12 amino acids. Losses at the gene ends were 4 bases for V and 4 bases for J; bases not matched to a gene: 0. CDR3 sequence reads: CSVGQGAETQYF. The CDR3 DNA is TGCAGCGTTGGACAGGGGGCAGAGACCCAGTACTTC.